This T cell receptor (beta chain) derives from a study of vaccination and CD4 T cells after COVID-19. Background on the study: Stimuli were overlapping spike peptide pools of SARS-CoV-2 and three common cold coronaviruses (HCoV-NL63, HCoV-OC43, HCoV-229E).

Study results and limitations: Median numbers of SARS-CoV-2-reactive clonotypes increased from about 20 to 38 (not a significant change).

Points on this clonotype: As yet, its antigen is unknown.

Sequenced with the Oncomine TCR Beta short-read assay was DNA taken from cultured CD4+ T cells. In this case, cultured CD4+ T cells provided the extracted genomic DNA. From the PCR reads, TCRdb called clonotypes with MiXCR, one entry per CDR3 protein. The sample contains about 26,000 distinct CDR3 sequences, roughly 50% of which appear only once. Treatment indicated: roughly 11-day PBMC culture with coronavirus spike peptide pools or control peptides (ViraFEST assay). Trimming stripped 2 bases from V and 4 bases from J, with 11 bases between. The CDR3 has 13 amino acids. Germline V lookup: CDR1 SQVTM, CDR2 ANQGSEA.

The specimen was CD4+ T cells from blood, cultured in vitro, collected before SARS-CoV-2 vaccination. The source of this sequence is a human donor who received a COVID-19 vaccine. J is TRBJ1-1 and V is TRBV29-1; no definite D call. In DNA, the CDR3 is TGCAGCGTTGAATCGCAATGGGGCACTGAAGCTTTCTTT. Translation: CSVESQWGTEAFF.